This T cell receptor beta chain is from a study of cytomegalovirus exposure and HLA in healthy donors. 13 Jbeta primers and 60 Vbeta primers were used for the PCR. Method: immunoSEQ multiplex PCR; TCRdb's copy keeps in-frame clones and lacks some. The sample holds roughly 180,000 clones, roughly 80% seen once. Findings and limits, study-wide: The authors later found most CMV-associated TCR beta chains appeared HLA-restricted.

This clone was seen a few times. No antigen is known for it. The CDR3 runs to 15 residues. Trimming took 1 base from V and 3 from J; bases not matched to a gene: 5. CDR1 is SGHNT and CDR2 is YYREEE in the germline V gene (reference sequence). The clonotype comes from a man aged 30 to 45 in good health and CMV-seronegative. Sequenced sample: PBMCs. The gene calls are TRBV5-4 and TRBJ2-3; 7 bases are a match to TRBD2. CDR3: CASSLSSGPTDTQYF. The CDR3 nucleotides read TGTGCCAGCAGCTTGTCTAGCGGACCGACAGATACGCAGTATTTT.